Below are 22 T cell receptor beta chains sequenced from a single sample in a study of cytomegalovirus exposure and HLA in healthy donors. It was with 60 Vbeta and 13 Jbeta primers that the PCR ran. The data were produced by immunoSEQ multiplex PCR, yet TCRdb's version contains in-frame clones alone and is incomplete. The repertoire consists of 55,000 to 80,000 clones, with around 70% occurring once and the leading ten covering about 20%. The specimen sequenced was PBMCs. The source is a woman between 25 and 40 years old in good health and CMV-seropositive.

The chain recombines TRBV28 with TRBJ2-7; D gene uncertain. This CDR3 is 13 amino acids long. CDR1 and CDR2 from the germline V gene are MDHEN and SYDVKM. V was shortened by 5 bases and J by 4 bases, with 12 bases between the two germline ends. CDR3 DNA sequence: TGTGCCAGCAGTCTAACTCACCCTTACGAGCAGTACTTC. Its translation: CASSLTHPYEQYF.

By share, this clone ranks as medium-sized. CDR3 nucleotide sequence: TGTGCCAGCAGCGGAGGGACTAGCGGGAGCCGAAAGACCCAGTACTTC. It encodes CASSGGTSGSRKTQYF. The chain recombines TRBV5-6 with TRBJ2-5; 14 nucleotides align to TRBD2. There are 16 residues in the CDR3. Germline lookup yields CDR1 SGHDT and CDR2 YYEEEE. V gave up 4 bases and J gave up 6 bases; unmatched junction bases: 8.

V and J are TRBV7-8 and TRBJ2-7; TRBD1 might be the D (6 bases). This CDR3 has 13 amino acids. V lost 5 bases and J lost 5, with 13 bases in between. Germline V gene lookup returns CDR1 SGHVS and CDR2 FQNEAQ. Here the CDR3 DNA reads TGTGCCAGCAGCGCCTTTACAGGGAACGAGCAGTACTTC. The encoded protein is CASSAFTGNEQYF.

The V gene is TRBV5-1, the J gene TRBJ2-7; tentatively, D is TRBD1 (6 bases). V was cut by 4 bases and J by 3 bases, with 14 bases left in between. Per the germline V gene, CDR1 is SGHRS and CDR2 is YFSETQ. This CDR3 has 14 amino acids. The CDR3 reads CASSLGDILYEQYF. Here the CDR3 DNA reads TGCGCCAGCAGCCTCGGGGACATTCTCTACGAGCAGTACTTC.

The gene calls are TRBV19 and TRBJ1-5; D might be TRBD1 (5 bases). Germline loops: CDR1 LNHDA, CDR2 SQIVND (reference sequence). This CDR3 contains 14 residues. With 11 bases removed from V and 0 bases from J, the gap between germline ends came to 14 bases. The DNA of the CDR3 is TGTGCCGAGGAGGGGCGGAATAGCAATCAGCCCCAGCATTTT. Its translation is CAEEGRNSNQPQHF.

This clone has just a few counts. The V gene is TRBV30, the J gene TRBJ2-1; D is perhaps TRBD2 (6 bases). This CDR3 spans 14 amino acids. Germline lookup yields CDR1 GTSNPN and CDR2 SVGIG (reference sequence). Trimming pared 8 bases from V and 0 bases from J, leaving 14 bases between. The CDR3 here is CAGTSSFSYNEQFF. The CDR3 DNA sequence: TGTGCCGGGACTTCTAGCTTCTCCTACAATGAGCAGTTCTTC.

The chain has TRBV6-6 and TRBJ1-5; a possible D gene is TRBD1 (6 bases). Deletions cut 6 bases from V and 1 base from J, with 13 bases between. The CDR3 is 15 amino acids. Germline V gene lookup returns CDR1 MNHNY and CDR2 SVGAGI (reference sequence). CDR3 DNA: TGTGCCAGCAGCTCAATTACAGGGAGCAATCAGCCCCAGCATTTT. Translating it yields CASSSITGSNQPQHF.

The rearrangement uses TRBV9 and TRBJ2-6, with 7 nucleotides matching TRBD1. The CDR3 consists of 16 residues. Germline trimming cut 0 bases from V and 2 bases from J; bases unmatched to any gene: 2. Looked up from germline, CDR1 is SGDLS and CDR2 is YYNGEE. CDR3 sequence reads: CASSVGRGPGANVLTF. In DNA form, the CDR3 reads TGTGCCAGCAGCGTAGGTAGGGGGCCTGGGGCCAACGTCCTGACTTTC.

The V gene is TRBV6-1, the J gene TRBJ2-5, with D possibly being TRBD2 (7 bases). This CDR3 spans 14 amino acids. Germline assignment: CDR1 MNHNS and CDR2 SASEGT. V was trimmed by 4 bases and J by 4 bases, leaving 13 bases between them. The CDR3 nucleotides are TGTGCCAGCAGTGCGGGGGGCGTCGGAGAGACCCAGTACTTC. Amino acids: CASSAGGVGETQYF.

This chain connects TRBV5-4 to TRBJ2-1, with 14 bases that match TRBD2. Looked up from germline, CDR1 is SGHNT and CDR2 is YYREEE (reference sequence). Trimming at V came to 5 bases and at J to 5 bases, leaving 3 bases not matched to a gene. The CDR3 extends over 15 amino acids. CDR3 amino acids: CASRSGLAGDNEQFF. In DNA form, the CDR3 reads TGTGCCAGCAGATCGGGACTAGCGGGGGACAATGAGCAGTTCTTC.

This chain links TRBV6-5 with TRBJ1-2; D is ambiguous. This CDR3 is built from 14 residues. CDR1 is MNHEY and CDR2 is SVGAGI in the germline V gene. Between the trimmed V and J ends, which lost 8 bases and 2 bases, there was a span of 15 bases. The CDR3 sequence: CASRTLGGNYGYTF. CDR3 DNA: TGTGCCAGCCGCACTCTAGGAGGAAACTATGGCTACACCTTC.

The chain carries TRBV29-1 and TRBJ2-4, with 9 bases identical to TRBD2. The V and J ends lost 6 bases and 7 bases, in that order; junction bases with no gene match: 10. CDR3 length equals 14 residues. The germline V gene encodes CDR1 SQVTM and CDR2 ANQGSEA. CDR3 loop: CSVVSSGSWNIQYF. The CDR3 DNA follows: TGCAGCGTCGTGAGTAGCGGGAGTTGGAACATTCAGTACTTC.

CDR3 sequence reads: CASSLAGHREGGTEAFF. For the CDR3, the DNA is TGTGCCAGCAGCTTAGCGGGCCATAGGGAGGGTGGCACTGAAGCTTTCTTT. The V call is TRBV7-9, the J call TRBJ1-1; unclear D gene. This CDR3 is built from 17 residues. Trimming stripped 0 bases from V and 4 bases from J, with 18 bases between. Looked up from germline, CDR1 is SEHNR and CDR2 is FQNEAQ (reference sequence).

The chain is built from TRBV9 and TRBJ2-7; a possible D gene is TRBD1 (6 bases). The CDR3 loop spans 14 amino acids. CDR1 and CDR2 (germline): SGDLS, YYNGEE. The V and J ends lost 3 bases and 2 bases respectively, with 12 bases between them. The CDR3 nucleotides are TGTGCCAGCAGCGATACAGGGACCACCTACGAGCAGTACTTC. It is translated as CASSDTGTTYEQYF.

The chain combines TRBV28 with TRBJ2-7, with 7 bases lining up with TRBD1. The CDR3 covers 13 residues. Trimming cost V 5 bases and J 5 bases; bases outside gene matches: 6. Germline V gives CDR1 MDHEN, CDR2 SYDVKM. The CDR3 region has the DNA TGTGCCAGCAGTCTCTCGACAGGGCACGAGCAGTACTTC. Its translation is CASSLSTGHEQYF.

This clone occurred once. The chain links TRBV10-3 to TRBJ2-1; 8 bases map to TRBD2. This CDR3 spans 13 amino acids. The germline V gene encodes CDR1 ENHRY and CDR2 SYGVKD. Trimming removed 4 bases from V and 6 bases from J; junction bases left unmatched: 2. The CDR3 DNA reads TGTGCCATCAGTGCCGGGGGGGGCAATGAGCAGTTCTTC. This codes for CAISAGGGNEQFF.

In this sample, this clone turned up once. J is TRBJ2-1 and V is TRBV7-9; 9 nucleotides line up with TRBD2. This CDR3 is 15 amino acids long. The V gene end was trimmed by 2 bases and the J gene end by 2 bases; junction bases not matched to a gene: 1. Germline V gene lookup returns CDR1 SEHNR and CDR2 FQNEAQ (reference sequence). The CDR3 spells CASSLRTSAYNEQFF. In DNA form, the CDR3 reads TGTGCCAGCAGCTTAAGGACTAGCGCCTACAATGAGCAGTTCTTC.

This chain links TRBV6-5 with TRBJ2-3, with TRBD1 as a possible D gene (6 bases). The CDR3 runs 14 residues. The V gene lost 6 bases and the J gene lost 5 bases, with 15 bases spanning the gap. The germline V gene encodes CDR1 MNHEY and CDR2 SVGAGI. CDR3 protein: CASSLQGRGDTQYF. In DNA form, the CDR3 reads TGTGCCAGCAGCCTACAGGGAAGGGGAGATACGCAGTATTTT.

The rearrangement uses TRBV29-1 and TRBJ2-5; D gene ambiguous. V lost 3 bases, J lost 4 bases, and 9 bases lay in between. CDR1 and CDR2 from the germline V gene are SQVTM and ANQGSEA. This CDR3 contains 12 residues. The CDR3 nucleotides read TGCAGCGTTGACCGGCAGGTAGAGACCCAGTACTTC. It specifies CSVDRQVETQYF.

The rearrangement joins TRBV6-1 to TRBJ2-1; 13 nucleotides match TRBD2. With V trimmed by 5 bases and J by 6 bases, 4 bases remained unmatched. The CDR3 loop spans 15 amino acids. Germline CDR1 is MNHNS and CDR2 is SASEGT. In DNA form, the CDR3 reads TGTGCCAGCAGTCTGACTAGCGGGAGGTTCAATGAGCAGTTCTTC. The encoded protein is CASSLTSGRFNEQFF.

The gene calls are TRBV2 and TRBJ2-1; 9 bases line up with TRBD2. J was trimmed by 9 bases and V by 5 bases; bases with no gene match: 8. This CDR3 has 14 residues. Germline CDR1 and CDR2: SNHLY and FYNNEI. This chain's CDR3 is CASSPLAGLGEQFF. The CDR3 DNA is TGTGCCAGCAGTCCTCTAGCGGGATTAGGTGAGCAGTTCTTC.

V is TRBV28 and J is TRBJ1-5; D unresolved. The CDR3 has 14 amino acids. CDR1 is MDHEN, CDR2 SYDVKM, per germline. The V gene lost 2 bases and the J gene lost 0 bases, with 5 bases spanning the gap. DNA of the CDR3: TGTGCCAGCAGTTTAAGAGTTAGCAATCAGCCCCAGCATTTT. It specifies CASSLRVSNQPQHF.